This is a list of T cell receptor beta chains from one sample in a study of T cells in localized non-small cell lung cancer. Libraries were prepared by immunoSEQ multiplex PCR; TCRdb keeps only in-frame clonotypes and omits some of them. The table shows fewer than 40,000 clones, with about 88% occurring only once. This sample comprised peripheral blood, obtained before any cancer treatment. All receptors derive from a female donor older than 55 with stage I lung adenocarcinoma. CDR3s include the opening cysteine and the closing phenylalanine or tryptophan. A D gene is named only where the DNA matches it firmly. Where a row states a size, it is once, few, many or the class of an expanded clone; other rows omit it.

clone size,V gene,D gene,CDR3 length,J gene,CDR3 DNA,CDR3 protein
NA,TRBV5-4,NA,15,TRBJ2-5,TGTGCCAGCAGCTTGGAGACAACGCTCCAAGAGACCCAGTACTTC,CASSLETTLQETQYF
NA,TRBV30,NA,16,TRBJ2-2,TGTGCCTGGAGTCAGGCCGGGACAACGAACACCGGGGAGCTGTTTTTT,CAWSQAGTTNTGELFF
once,TRBV5-1,NA,15,TRBJ2-1,TGCGCCAGCAGCTTGGTATCCGAAAGTTTCGGTGAGCAGTTCTTC,CASSLVSESFGEQFF
NA,TRBV10-3,NA,14,TRBJ1-5,TGTGCCATCAGTGAGTCCTTAGGTAATCAGCCCCAGCATTTT,CAISESLGNQPQHF
NA,TRBV19,TRBD2,14,TRBJ2-7,TGTGCCAGTCGCAAAGCGGGAGGGCCTTACGAGCAGTACTTC,CASRKAGGPYEQYF
NA,TRBV5-1,NA,14,TRBJ2-7,TGCGCCAGCAGCTTTTCAGGGAACACCTACGAGCAGTACTTC,CASSFSGNTYEQYF
NA,TRBV18,NA,14,TRBJ1-2,TGTGCCAGCTCACTAAGCAGGGAGTCCTATGGCTACACCTTC,CASSLSRESYGYTF
NA,TRBV7-9,NA,16,TRBJ2-1,TGTGCCAGCAGCCCCCGGTCCCGGACAGTCTACAATGAGCAGTTCTTC,CASSPRSRTVYNEQFF
few,TRBV10-1,TRBD1,13,TRBJ2-1,TGCGCCAGCAGTGATTACAGGGGAACTGAGCAGTTCTTC,CASSDYRGTEQFF
NA,TRBV6-6,NA,11,TRBJ2-1,TGTGCCAGCAGTTCTGCTGGTGAGCAGTTCTTC,CASSSAGEQFF
once,TRBV9,NA,15,TRBJ1-3,TGTGCCAGCAGCTTGTCTGGTGGGTCTGGAAACACCATATATTTT,CASSLSGGSGNTIYF
NA,TRBV19,NA,14,TRBJ2-5,TGTGCCAGTAGTATAGTAAGAGGGCAAGAGACCCAGTACTTC,CASSIVRGQETQYF
NA,TRBV9,NA,14,TRBJ1-3,TGTGCCAGCAGCCCCAGGGGAGCCGGAAACACCATATATTTT,CASSPRGAGNTIYF
NA,TRBV7-8,TRBD2,15,TRBJ2-1,TGTGCCAGCAGCCCGGCGGGAGGAATTAACAATGAGCAGTTCTTC,CASSPAGGINNEQFF
NA,TRBV4-2,NA,19,TRBJ2-7,TGTGCCAGCAGCCAAGGATTGAGTCGGTCGCAGGAGTTTTCCTACGAGCAGTACTTC,CASSQGLSRSQEFSYEQYF
NA,TRBV5-3,NA,15,TRBJ2-7,TGTGCCAGAAGCTTAAGGTACGCGGATCTCTTGGAGCAGTACTTC,CARSLRYADLLEQYF
NA,TRBV5-1,TRBD2,14,TRBJ2-7,TGCGCCAGCAGCCGAGCGGGAGACAAGGACGAGCAGTACTTC,CASSRAGDKDEQYF
NA,TRBV4-2,NA,14,TRBJ2-7,TGTGCCAGCAGCCCCCGGGGATTACAGGGAGGGCAGTACTTC,CASSPRGLQGGQYF
NA,TRBV19,NA,14,TRBJ2-3,TGTGCCAGTAGTTTCAGGGTTAACGCAGATACGCAGTATTTT,CASSFRVNADTQYF
NA,TRBV28,TRBD1,16,TRBJ2-7,TGTGCCAGCGCCGACCTAGGGACAGGGAATCCCTACGAGCAGTACTTC,CASADLGTGNPYEQYF
NA,TRBV10-3,NA,12,TRBJ2-7,TGTGCCATCGGTACGTCCACCTACGAGCAGTACTTC,CAIGTSTYEQYF
few,TRBV7-9,NA,13,TRBJ1-5,TGTGCCAGCAGCCTGACAAGGGATCAGCCCCAGCATTTT,CASSLTRDQPQHF
NA,TRBV2,TRBD1,14,TRBJ2-7,TGTGCCAGCAGCATGGGACAGGCCCGATCCCGGCAGTACTTC,CASSMGQARSRQYF
NA,TRBV4-3,TRBD2,17,TRBJ2-3,TGCGCCAGCAGCGAAATGACTAGCGGGAGTGGGGCAGATACGCAGTATTTT,CASSEMTSGSGADTQYF
NA,TRBV28,TRBD2,17,TRBJ2-1,TGTGCCAGCAGTTTATGGACCGGGAGGGCCGTCGACAATGAGCAGTTCTTC,CASSLWTGRAVDNEQFF
once,TRBV2,NA,14,TRBJ2-6,TGTGCCAGCAGTGGGGCCGGCAGGACCAACGTCCTGACTTTC,CASSGAGRTNVLTF
NA,TRBV7-2,TRBD2,15,TRBJ2-1,TGTGCCAGCAGCCCCTGGGCTAGCGGGAACAATGAGCAGTTCTTC,CASSPWASGNNEQFF
once,TRBV6-5,NA,15,TRBJ1-5,TGTGCCAGCAGGTACACCTACCGCGTGGATCAGCCCCAGCATTTT,CASRYTYRVDQPQHF
once,TRBV25-1,NA,15,TRBJ2-2,TGTGCCAGTGGAGAGGGGCAGGAGTACACCGGGGAGCTGTTTTTT,CASGEGQEYTGELFF
NA,TRBV4-1,NA,16,TRBJ2-3,TGCGCCAGCAGCCCAAAGGGATCAACCGGCACAGATACGCAGTATTTT,CASSPKGSTGTDTQYF
NA,TRBV27,NA,13,TRBJ2-7,TGTGCCAGCTCCTACCGGCGGGGCGGCGAGCAGTACTTC,CASSYRRGGEQYF
NA,TRBV7-2,NA,13,TRBJ1-1,TGTGCCAGCAGCCAAGACAGGAACACTGAAGCTTTCTTT,CASSQDRNTEAFF
NA,TRBV9,NA,13,TRBJ2-1,TGTGCCAGCAGCTCATCACAGTACAATGAGCAGTTCTTC,CASSSSQYNEQFF
few,TRBV15,NA,17,TRBJ2-6,TGTGCCACCAGCAGAGATCAAGTGTTATCTGGGGCCAACGTCCTGACTTTC,CATSRDQVLSGANVLTF
once,TRBV18,NA,21,TRBJ2-3,TGTGCCAGCTCACCACCGTTGGGTCAGGGTTTCGATGTCGGAGTTTCAGATACGCAGTATTTT,CASSPPLGQGFDVGVSDTQYF
NA,TRBV5-1,NA,16,TRBJ2-2,TGCGCCAGCAGCTTGGGGCTGACTGCTATCCCCGGGGAGCTGTTTTTT,CASSLGLTAIPGELFF